This note documents a single TCR beta chain sequence. The data are from a study of blood T cells in healthy people across ages. The authors ran a second PCR of roughly 7 to 11 cycles using a sample-barcoded 5' primer and a J-beta primer mix. MiXCR was run by TCRdb on the 5' RACE reads, yielding one entry per CDR3 protein. Of more than 1,400,000 distinct CDR3 sequences in the sample, 42% were seen once. This TCR was recovered from a woman between 18 and 29 years old in good health. Sequenced input: blood.

Here the CDR3 DNA reads TGCAGTGCTTCCAAGGGACTAGCGCTAAATACGCAGTATTTT. Residues: CSASKGLALNTQYF. The chain links TRBV20-1 to TRBJ2-3; 10 bases are shared with TRBD2. The CDR3 contains 14 residues. Germline trimming cut 5 bases from V and 7 bases from J; bases unmatched to any gene: 9. Germline lookup yields CDR1 DFQATT and CDR2 SNEGSKA (reference sequence).